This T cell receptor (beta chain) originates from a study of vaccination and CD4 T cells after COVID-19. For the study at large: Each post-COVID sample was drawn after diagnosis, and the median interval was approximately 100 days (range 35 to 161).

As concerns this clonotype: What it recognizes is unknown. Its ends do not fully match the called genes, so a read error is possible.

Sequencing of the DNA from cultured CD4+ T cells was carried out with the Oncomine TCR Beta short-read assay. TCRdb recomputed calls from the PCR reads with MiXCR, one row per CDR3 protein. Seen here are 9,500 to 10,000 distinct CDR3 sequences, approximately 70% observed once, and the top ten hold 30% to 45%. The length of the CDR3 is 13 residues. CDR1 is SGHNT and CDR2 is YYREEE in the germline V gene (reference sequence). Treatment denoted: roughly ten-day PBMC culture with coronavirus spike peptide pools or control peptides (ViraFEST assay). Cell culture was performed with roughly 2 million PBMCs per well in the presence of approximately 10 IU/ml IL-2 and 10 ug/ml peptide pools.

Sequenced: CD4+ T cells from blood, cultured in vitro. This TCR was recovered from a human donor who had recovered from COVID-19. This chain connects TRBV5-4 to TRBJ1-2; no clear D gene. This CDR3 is CAGSLDGVDGYTF. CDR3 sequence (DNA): TGTGCCGGCAGCTTGGACGGGGTCGATGGCTACACCTTC.